A selection of T cell receptor beta chains follows, all from one sample in a study of long-term antiretroviral therapy in people with HIV. TCRdb's copy holds only in-frame clones and misses some; the assay was immunoSEQ multiplex PCR. The table has over 10,000 clones, 88% seen once. The material sequenced was unsorted PBMCs, taken 2.1 years after starting antiretroviral therapy. These receptors originate from a woman in her thirties or forties with HIV. Each CDR3 is given with its conserved first and last residue. D genes are given only for firm matches. Clone sizes are given selectively: once, few, many, or a class where the clone is expanded.

len	v_gene	d_gene	j_gene	abundance	CDR3aa	CDR3nt
14	TRBV7-2	TRBD1	TRBJ1-1	NA	CASSRGQGETEAFF	TGTGCCAGCAGTCGCGGACAGGGTGAAACTGAAGCTTTCTTT
15	TRBV6-5	NA	TRBJ2-1	NA	CASRALASSYNEQFF	TGTGCCAGCAGAGCTCTAGCGAGCTCCTACAATGAGCAGTTCTTC
15	TRBV14	TRBD2	TRBJ2-7	NA	CASSPPPGGPYEQYF	TGTGCCAGCAGCCCCCCCCCGGGGGGACCCTACGAGCAGTACTTC
16	TRBV6-6	NA	TRBJ1-2	NA	CASSYSTGDPTGGYTF	TGTGCCAGCAGTTACTCCACCGGGGACCCTACGGGGGGCTACACCTTC
15	TRBV6-1	TRBD2	TRBJ2-5	NA	CASTISGGAGETQYF	TGTGCCAGCACCATAAGCGGGGGGGCAGGTGAGACCCAGTACTTC
13	TRBV5-4	NA	TRBJ2-1	NA	CASSLVLANEQFF	TGTGCCAGCAGCTTGGTGCTGGCCAATGAGCAGTTCTTC
11	TRBV29-1	NA	TRBJ1-2	few	CSLAETGGYTF	TGCAGCCTCGCCGAGACCGGGGGCTACACCTTC
13	TRBV5-1	NA	TRBJ1-1	NA	CASSLRFDAEAFF	TGCGCCAGCAGCTTGCGGTTCGACGCTGAAGCTTTCTTT
15	TRBV10-3	NA	TRBJ2-4	NA	CAISVGQLAKNIQYF	TGTGCCATCAGTGTGGGCCAACTAGCCAAAAACATTCAGTACTTC
16	TRBV4-1	TRBD1	TRBJ1-4	NA	CASSQDGTGAGEKLFF	TGCGCCAGCAGCCAAGACGGGACAGGGGCGGGTGAAAAACTGTTTTTT
13	TRBV19	NA	TRBJ1-1	NA	CATFDSWNTEAFF	TGTGCCACCTTCGACAGTTGGAACACTGAAGCTTTCTTT
11	TRBV6-6	NA	TRBJ1-2	NA	CASISAGGYTF	TGTGCCAGCATCAGCGCGGGTGGCTACACCTTC
17	TRBV7-6	TRBD2	TRBJ2-5	NA	CASSLALAGVLGETQYF	TGTGCCAGCAGCTTAGCGCTAGCGGGGGTGTTGGGAGAGACCCAGTACTTC
20	TRBV12-2	NA	TRBJ1-6	NA	CASRLVRGSPWSSYNSPLHF	TGTGCAAGTCGCTTAGTGCGGGGGAGTCCTTGGAGCTCCTATAATTCACCCCTCCACTTT
15	TRBV6-5	NA	TRBJ2-7	NA	CASRSGQAGNYEQYF	TGTGCCAGCAGATCCGGACAAGCCGGGAACTACGAGCAGTACTTC
14	TRBV5-5	NA	TRBJ1-5	NA	CASSSRPTNEPQHF	TGTGCCAGCAGCTCCCGACCCACGAATGAGCCCCAGCATTTT
14	TRBV5-1	NA	TRBJ2-5	once	CASSPRDSQETQYF	TGCGCCAGCAGCCCGCGGGACAGTCAAGAGACCCAGTACTTC
15	TRBV6-5	TRBD1	TRBJ2-3	NA	CASSPPDRGTDTQYF	TGTGCCAGCAGTCCTCCGGACAGGGGCACAGATACGCAGTATTTT
16	TRBV5-5	TRBD2	TRBJ2-5	NA	CASSLSRTSGGETQYF	TGTGCCAGCAGCTTGTCCCGGACTAGCGGGGGTGAGACCCAGTACTTC